This T cell receptor (beta chain) originates from a study of control samples from healthy donors and cancer patients (TCRdb year 2020). CDR1 and CDR2, per the germline V gene (reference sequence), are GTSNPN and SVGIG. Counted from cysteine to phenylalanine, this CDR3 has 15 amino acids. CDR3 DNA is the only sequence kept; it has 45 bases, read in frame from the first base. The V and J ends are trimmed by 1 base and 5 bases, leaving 12 bases between them. This clone was recorded once. The antigen it recognizes is unknown. There are no base qualities to consult, and no much larger clone falls within one base. The method was the immunoSEQ multiplex PCR assay. In its TCRdb copy, this immuneACCESS table keeps in-frame sequences only and misses some clones. Where compared with another copy, unresolved V genes explain less than half of these, and the others have no known cause. The sample table holds over 150,000 clones, of which roughly 94% were seen once. The ten biggest clones cover less than 15% of the sample.

The source material was PBMCs. This chain is built from TRBV30 and TRBJ1-6; the D segment cannot be called with confidence. The TCR comes from a man in his 60s with colorectal cancer. The sequenced DNA is TGTGCCTGGAGTGCTCCAGTTAGGGATAATTCACCCCTCCACTTT. Its translation reads: CAWSAPVRDNSPLHF.